This is a list of T cell receptor beta chains from one sample in a study of blood T cells in healthy people across ages. TCRdb recomputed calls from the 5' RACE reads with MiXCR, one row per CDR3 protein. The sample contains about 800,000 distinct CDR3 sequences, around 25% of which appear only once. These data also featured in a second study, about T cells of mothers and their children.

Sequenced material: blood. The receptors stem from a boy younger than 18 in good health. Each CDR3 is given without its conserved first and last residue.

TRBV7-8	TRBJ1-4	ASSPRQGGEKLF
TRBV20-1	-	GARDYRTSDGNEQF
TRBV4-1	TRBJ2-5	ASSSRSGSLETQY
TRBV2	TRBJ2-5	ASSENWGENLQETQY
TRBV28	TRBJ2-7	ASSLSGGGREQY
TRBV30	TRBJ2-5	AWRVYQETQY
TRBV10-3	TRBJ2-1	AIKSDPYNEQF
TRBV5-1	TRBJ2-1	ASSLVDPSYNEQF
TRBV5-5	TRBJ2-1	ASSVGQAIYNEQF
TRBV28	TRBJ2-6	ASNLAGPGANVLT
TRBV20-1	TRBJ1-1	SALDRMNTEAF
TRBV6-2/TRBV6-3	TRBJ2-1	ASSPDIGLNNEQF
TRBV10-3	TRBJ2-7	AISETSGSYEQY
TRBV29-1	TRBJ1-2	SVDDGISYGYT
TRBV28	TRBJ1-4	ASSPKQAINEKLF
TRBV10-3	TRBJ2-1	AISPGQGGNEQF
TRBV15	TRBJ2-3	ATSRAGYPDTQY
TRBV6-1	TRBJ2-7	ASSDRPQGTYEQY
TRBV27	TRBJ2-1	ASSLPSGRVNEQF
TRBV18	TRBJ1-6	ASSLHPGSNSPLH
TRBV14	TRBJ2-7	ASSQMAGRREDYEQY
TRBV28	TRBJ2-7	ASSFLLAGDSDEQY
TRBV29-1	TRBJ2-1	SVEGTTISDEQF
TRBV4-3	TRBJ1-1	ASSQGNWVGDTEAF
TRBV7-3	TRBJ2-2	ASSSTGDRAGELF
TRBV5-1	TRBJ2-1	ASMTGTSGIGEQF
TRBV20-1	TRBJ2-7	SARDEYLSPYEQY
TRBV7-6	TRBJ2-7	LDRGKHEQY
TRBV7-2	TRBJ1-5	ASSLEGDRGENQPQH
TRBV20-1	TRBJ2-5	SASPGEETQY
TRBV20-1	TRBJ2-7	SASWTGTPYEQY
TRBV4-3	TRBJ2-7	ASSPGQGMAYEQY